The table lists the clone carrying this TCR beta chain with a few counts. The target antigen is unknown. The TCR beta CDR3 regions underwent amplification using RNA transcripts as the source. During a first-round RT-PCR of the TCR CDR3, the HTBI primer set was used. TCRdb re-derived calls from the multiplex PCR reads in MiXCR, one entry per CDR3 protein. This table holds roughly 500,000 distinct CDR3 sequences, less than 25% found once. The record originates from a study of T cells in Graves' hyperthyroidism and ophthalmopathy. Study-wide results and limits: Ophthalmopathy and stable hyperthyroidism were separated by a 13 V-J model.

This CDR3 contains 15 residues. V was clipped by 2 bases and J by 3 bases, with 13 bases between them. Germline loops: CDR1 SGHTA, CDR2 FQGNSA. This TCR was recovered from a woman in her seventies with Graves' ophthalmopathy. The sample taken for sequencing was blood. The V call is TRBV7-2, the J call TRBJ2-5; weak D call: TRBD1 (5 bases). Here the CDR3 reads CASSLLGRQKETQYF. CDR3 in DNA: TGTGCCAGCAGCTTACTTGGCCGACAGAAAGAGACCCAGTACTTC. The full variable domain, with the rest looked up from reference TRBV7-2 and TRBJ2-5, is GAGVSQSPSNKVTEKGKDVELRCDPISGHTALYWYRQSLGQGLEFLIYFQGNSAPDKSGLPSDRFSAERTGGSVSTLTIQRTQQEDSAVYLCASSLLGRQKETQYFGPGTRLLVL.